These 11 T cell receptor beta chains originate from one sample sequenced in a study of glioma-infiltrating T cells. Using RNA template, CDR3s of TCR alpha and beta were amplified with iRepertoire arm-PCR. MiXCR, run by TCRdb on the multiplex PCR reads, gives a single entry per CDR3 protein. Seen here are approximately 90,000 distinct CDR3 sequences, 23% observed once, and the top ten hold about 6.7%. The specimen sequenced was glioma tissue, nonneoplastic brain tissue, or PBMCs (not recorded which). The receptors come from a human donor with low-grade glioma or glioblastoma, undergoing nonglioma brain surgery, or in good health (not recorded which).

This clonotype appeared once. Compared with germline, one end of the junction differs, possibly owing to a read error. The chain joins TRBV7-9 to TRBJ2-3; 7 bases agree with TRBD1. The germline gives CDR1 SEHNR, CDR2 FQNEAQ (reference sequence). The CDR3 covers 15 residues. This CDR3 is CASSLEQGMADTQYF. CDR3 nucleotides: TGTGCCAGCAGCTTAGAACAGGGGATGGCAGATACGCAGTACTTT.

The chain couples TRBV7-2 to TRBJ2-3; D call uncertain. The CDR3 extends over 15 amino acids. Trimming cost V 2 bases and J 5 bases, with 14 bases left between them. Germline CDR1 SGHTA, CDR2 FQGNSA. The DNA for the CDR3 is TGTGCCAGCAGCTTAAATTGGTTATTAAAAGATACGCAGTATTTT. It yields the protein CASSLNWLLKDTQYF.

Turning to this clonotype: A much larger clone is a single base away; this may be a read error. V and J are TRBV10-3 and TRBJ1-1, with D possibly TRBD1 on 6 matching bases. The CDR3 is 16 residues long. Germline-derived CDR1 and CDR2 are ENHRY and SYGVKD. The V and J ends lost 0 bases and 1 base respectively, with 12 bases between them. The chain's CDR3 is CAISESNGQTNTEAFF. The CDR3 nucleotides read TGTGCCATCAGTGAGTCAAACGGACAGACGAACACTGAAGCTTTCTTT.

This clonotype was recorded many times. This chain connects TRBV2 to TRBJ2-3; D gene unclear. V was pared by 4 bases and J by 4 bases, with 9 bases between. Per germline, CDR1 SNHLY and CDR2 FYNNEI. The CDR3 contains 13 residues. Here the CDR3 reads CASSVAPADTQYF. The CDR3 region has the DNA TGTGCCAGCAGTGTTGCCCCCGCAGATACGCAGTATTTT.

The V and J genes are TRBV14 and TRBJ2-7; a weak D match, TRBD2 (6 bases). Trimming removed 3 bases at V and 3 bases at J, with 12 bases between. This CDR3 spans 14 amino acids. Germline loops: CDR1 SGHDN, CDR2 FVKESK. In nucleotides, the CDR3 is TGTGCCAGCAGCCATGCTAGCGCTATCTACGAGCAGTACTTC. Residues: CASSHASAIYEQYF.

The chain links TRBV5-4 to TRBJ1-2, with 7 bases identical to TRBD1. The V segment lost 4 bases and the J segment 0 bases; nucleotides outside the gene matches: 6. Germline V gives CDR1 SGHNT, CDR2 YYREEE (reference sequence). The CDR3 is made up of 15 amino acids. CDR3 nucleotide sequence: TGTGCCAGCAGCGGGAGTGACAGGGCTAACTATGGCTACACCTTC. It translates to CASSGSDRANYGYTF.

To note about this clonotype: This may come from a read error, since a much larger clone is one base off. This rearrangement joins TRBV3-1 to TRBJ1-1; possibly TRBD1 for D (5 bases). V was cut by 4 bases and J by 1 base, with 10 bases left in between. The CDR3 totals 14 residues. CDR1 is LGHDT and CDR2 is YNNKEL in the germline V gene (reference sequence). CDR3: CASSRPQGNTEAFF. The CDR3 DNA sequence: TGTGCCAGCAGCCGACCGCAGGGGAACACTGAAGCTTTCTTT.

Of note for this clonotype: A much larger clone lies a single base off, so this may be a read error. This chain joins TRBV6-1 and TRBJ2-7; 9 bases are a match to TRBD2. The CDR3 runs to 16 residues. Germline CDR1 reads MNHNS; CDR2 reads SASEGT. For the CDR3, the DNA is TGTGCCAGCAGTGGGATCGGACTAGCGTCTTCCTACGGGCAGTACTTC. The encoded protein is CASSGIGLASSYGQYF.

This clonotype showed up many times. In nucleotides, the CDR3 is TGCAGTGCTAGAGATCAGCGGCACAGTAACAGGGGTGAGCAGTTCTTC. It specifies CSARDQRHSNRGEQFF. The V and J genes are TRBV20-1 and TRBJ2-1; TRBD1 matches 7 bases. CDR1 is DFQATT and CDR2 is SNEGSKA in the germline V gene (reference sequence). Trimming at V came to 0 bases and at J to 9 bases, leaving 14 bases not matched to a gene. This CDR3 is 16 amino acids long.

The sample holds many counts of this clonotype. This rearrangement joins TRBV12-3 or TRBV12-4 to TRBJ2-3; 12 positions agree with TRBD2. V was clipped by 4 bases and J by 2 bases; unmatched bases: 4. The CDR3 is 16 amino acids. The CDR3 DNA reads TGTGCCAGCAGTTGGACTAGCGGGGTGATCACAGATACGCAGTATTTT. Encoded protein: CASSWTSGVITDTQYF.

The chain joins TRBV3-1 to TRBJ1-5; no clear D. Trimming cost V 4 bases and J 4 bases, with 20 bases left between them. CDR1 LGHDT and CDR2 YNNKEL come from the germline V gene (reference sequence). The CDR3 loop spans 17 amino acids. The DNA of the CDR3 is TGTGCCAGCAGCCCCGGGTACAATGGAAAGGGTAATCAGCCCCAGCATTTT. It translates to CASSPGYNGKGNQPQHF.